These 21 T cell receptor beta chains share one sample of origin, sequenced in a study of T cell responses to AZD1222 COVID-19 vaccine. Generated by immunoSEQ multiplex PCR, the TCRdb table keeps only in-frame clones and is missing some. This sample has some 110,000 clones, with roughly 90% found just once. The specimen was peripheral blood, collected on day 0 of AZD1222 vaccination. Receptor source: an adult in good health.

J is TRBJ2-7 and V is TRBV7-9; D ambiguous. This CDR3 region has 13 residues. Germline CDR1 is SEHNR and CDR2 is FQNEAQ (reference sequence). V was clipped by 10 bases and J by 2 bases, with 15 bases between them. In DNA, the CDR3 is TGTGCCACCCAAAGTGGGTCCGCCTACGAGCAGTACTTC. Protein product: CATQSGSAYEQYF.

This chain connects TRBV5-6 to TRBJ1-1, with a tentative D call TRBD1 (5 bases). In germline, CDR1 is SGHDT, CDR2 YYEEEE. CDR3 length: 15 amino acids. V was pared by 0 bases and J by 6 bases, with 15 bases between. DNA of the CDR3: TGTGCCAGCAGCTTGGGTCTGGGGCTAATGTCTGAAGCTTTCTTT. This translates into CASSLGLGLMSEAFF.

The V and J genes are TRBV4-1 and TRBJ1-1; D is unclear. V dropped 6 bases and J dropped 2 bases, with 10 bases sitting between them. Germline CDR1 and CDR2: MGHRA and YSYEKL. The CDR3 runs to 13 residues. CDR3 amino acids: CASSNLGNTEAFF. The CDR3 DNA reads TGCGCCAGCAGTAATTTAGGAAACACTGAAGCTTTCTTT.

The chain uses TRBV11-2 and TRBJ2-1, with D uncertain. V lost 3 bases and J 5 bases, leaving 8 bases between the germline ends. Germline V gene lookup returns CDR1 SGHAT and CDR2 FQNNGV. The CDR3 is made up of 13 amino acids. CDR3 region: CASSFGNDNEQFF. Here the CDR3 DNA reads TGTGCCAGCAGCTTCGGTAATGACAATGAGCAGTTCTTC.

CDR3 sequence: CASSEWQGYEQYF. In DNA form, the CDR3 reads TGTGCCAGCAGTGAGTGGCAGGGGTACGAGCAGTACTTC. The V and J genes are TRBV6-1 and TRBJ2-7; maybe TRBD1 (6 bases). Trimming pared 3 bases from V and 4 bases from J, leaving 10 bases between. The CDR3 consists of 13 residues. Germline V gene sequence: CDR1 MNHNS, CDR2 SASEGT.

The CDR3 reads CASSLGKYEQYF. The DNA for the CDR3 is TGTGCCAGCAGCTTAGGGAAATACGAGCAGTACTTC. The chain is built from TRBV13 and TRBJ2-7; D gene ambiguous. V was clipped by 0 bases and J by 4 bases, with 4 bases between them. The CDR3 is made up of 12 amino acids. Germline CDR1 is PRHDT and CDR2 is FYEKMQ (reference sequence).

The chain links TRBV6-5 to TRBJ1-5; D remains ambiguous. The CDR3 has 12 amino acids. Germline CDR1 is MNHEY and CDR2 is SVGAGI. V was cut by 2 bases and J by 3 bases, with 2 bases left in between. The CDR3 DNA sequence: TGTGCCAGCAGTTACCTCAATCAGCCCCAGCATTTT. Encoded protein: CASSYLNQPQHF.

The chain is built from TRBV7-8 and TRBJ1-5; TRBD1 matches at 9 bases. The germline V gene has CDR1 SGHVS and CDR2 FQNEAQ. The V segment lost 9 bases and the J segment 4 bases; nucleotides outside the gene matches: 4. The CDR3 extends over 13 amino acids. DNA for the CDR3: TGTGCCAGTACGACAGGGGGTAATCAGCCCCAGCATTTT. Protein: CASTTGGNQPQHF. The complete variable domain, with remaining parts taken from reference TRBV7-8 and TRBJ1-5, reads GAGVSQSPRYKVAKRGQDVALRCDPISGHVSLFWYQQALGQGPEFLTYFQNEAQLDKSGLPSDRFFAERPEGSVSTLKIQRTQQEDSAVYLCASTTGGNQPQHFGDGTRLSIL.

The rearrangement links TRBV7-8 to TRBJ1-2, with D unresolved. The germline CDR1 and CDR2 sequences are SGHVS and FQNEAQ. V was shortened by 4 bases and J by 7 bases, with 16 bases between the two germline ends. CDR3 length: 14 residues. The CDR3 DNA follows: TGTGCCAGCAGCTCTAGCCCCCCAGACGGTGGCTACACCTTC. Translating it yields CASSSSPPDGGYTF.

This sequence joins TRBV5-1 and TRBJ1-1, with 7 bases lining up with TRBD1. Germline CDR1 SGHRS, CDR2 YFSETQ. This CDR3 contains 14 residues. V lost 2 bases, J lost 1 base, and 2 bases stayed unmatched. CDR3 region: CASSFHRGNTEAFF. The CDR3 nucleotides read TGCGCCAGCAGCTTCCACAGGGGGAACACTGAAGCTTTCTTT. The whole variable domain, remainder taken from reference TRBV5-1 and TRBJ1-1, is KAGVTQTPRYLIKTRGQQVTLSCSPISGHRSVSWYQQTPGQGLQFLFEYFSETQRNKGNFPGRFSGRQFSNSRSEMNVSTLELGDSALYLCASSFHRGNTEAFFGQGTRLTVV.

This chain uses TRBV15 with TRBJ2-1; a possible D gene is TRBD1 (6 bases). Germline lookup yields CDR1 LNHNV and CDR2 YYDKDF (reference sequence). Trimming removed 0 bases at V and 2 bases at J, with 20 bases between. The CDR3 has 19 amino acids. DNA of the CDR3: TGTGCCACCAGCAGAGAACGAGGGCAGGGGATCGCCCCCTACAATGAGCAGTTCTTC. Amino acid sequence: CATSRERGQGIAPYNEQFF. The whole variable domain, filled in from reference TRBV15 and TRBJ2-1, reads DAMVIQNPRYQVTQFGKPVTLSCSQTLNHNVMYWYQQKSSQAPKLLFHYYDKDFNNEADTPDNFQSRRPNTSFCFLDIRSPGLGDTAMYLCATSRERGQGIAPYNEQFFGPGTRLTVL.

The genes are TRBV13 and TRBJ2-3; 7 bases align to TRBD2. CDR3 length: 15 amino acids. V lost 3 bases and J lost 1; bases outside the gene matches: 4. The germline CDR1 and CDR2 sequences are PRHDT and FYEKMQ (reference sequence). This chain's CDR3 is CASSFSGGGTDTQYF. The CDR3 nucleotides read TGTGCCAGCAGCTTTAGTGGGGGGGGCACAGATACGCAGTATTTT.

The chain has TRBV5-4 and TRBJ2-7, with D possibly TRBD1 on 6 matching bases. Germline V gene lookup returns CDR1 SGHNT and CDR2 YYREEE (reference sequence). The CDR3 totals 14 residues. V gave up 2 bases and J gave up 0 bases, with 9 bases separating them. Written as DNA, the CDR3 is TGTGCCAGCAGCTTCGGACAGCCCTCCTACGAGCAGTACTTC. Protein: CASSFGQPSYEQYF.

The chain is built from TRBV5-4 and TRBJ1-4, with TRBD1 as a possible D gene (5 bases). The CDR3 length is 13 residues. Trimming took 3 bases from V and 12 from J, leaving 15 bases between them. Per germline, CDR1 SGHNT and CDR2 YYREEE (reference sequence). In DNA, the CDR3 is TGTGCCAGCAGCTCGGCCCTAGGGACGGAACTGTTTTTT. The encoded protein is CASSSALGTELFF.

The chain couples TRBV19 to TRBJ1-3; D uncertain. CDR3 length: 15 residues. V shed 1 base and J shed 0 bases, with 7 bases lying between them. The V gene's germline CDR1 is LNHDA and CDR2 SQIVND (reference sequence). This chain's CDR3 is CASSIGGSSGNTIYF. The CDR3 coding sequence is TGTGCCAGTAGTATAGGAGGGAGCTCTGGAAACACCATATATTTT.

This CDR3 reads CASSQGGTNEKLFF. In DNA form, the CDR3 reads TGTGCCAGCAGCCAAGGCGGAACTAATGAAAAACTGTTTTTT. The V call is TRBV3-1 (or the pseudogene TRBV3-2), the J call TRBJ1-4; D is ambiguous. The germline gives CDR1 LGHDT, CDR2 YNNKEL (reference sequence). The CDR3 runs 14 residues. Trimming removed 1 base from V and 1 base from J, with 4 bases in between.

V gene TRBV12-3 or TRBV12-4 combines with J gene TRBJ2-3; D gene unclear. The CDR3 has 12 residues. V was trimmed by 4 bases and J by 6 bases, leaving 8 bases between them. CDR3 residues: CASSSNGDTQYF. In DNA form, the CDR3 reads TGTGCCAGCAGTTCGAACGGGGATACGCAGTATTTT.

This clone appeared once. The V and J genes are TRBV6-2 or TRBV6-3 and TRBJ1-5; no definite D call. This CDR3 contains 15 residues. V was shortened by 0 bases and J by 4 bases, with 10 bases between the two germline ends. Germline V gives CDR1 MNHEY, CDR2 SVGEGT. This CDR3 is CASSYSMARNQPQHF. For the CDR3, the DNA is TGTGCCAGCAGTTACTCAATGGCCAGAAATCAGCCCCAGCATTTT.

CDR3 region: CASSIALNTDTQYF. Written as DNA, the CDR3 is TGCGCCAGCAGCATAGCCTTGAACACAGATACGCAGTATTTT. V gene TRBV5-1 combines with J gene TRBJ2-3; D is undetermined. In germline, CDR1 is SGHRS, CDR2 YFSETQ. Between the trimmed V and J ends, which lost 4 bases and 2 bases, there was a span of 11 bases. CDR3 size: 14 residues.

The CDR3 is CASSRAGRTGGYTF. The CDR3 nucleotides are TGTGCCAGCAGCCGTGCAGGGAGGACGGGAGGCTACACCTTC. The chain carries TRBV3-1 (or the pseudogene TRBV3-2) and TRBJ1-2, with a tentative D call TRBD1 (5 bases). Trimming shortened V by 4 bases and J by 8 bases, and 17 bases separated the two germline ends. The CDR3 covers 14 residues. Germline CDR1 is LGHDT and CDR2 is YNNKEL (reference sequence).

The table lists this clone with a few counts. The chain employs TRBV29-1 and TRBJ2-3; either TRBD1 or TRBD2 may supply D (5 bases each). Germline lookup yields CDR1 SQVTM and CDR2 ANQGSEA. V shed 8 bases and J shed 1 base, with 10 bases lying between them. The CDR3 consists of 12 residues. The CDR3 sequence is CSTGARTDTQYF. The CDR3 region has the DNA TGCAGCACCGGGGCTCGCACAGATACGCAGTATTTT.